The 28 T cell receptor beta chains below were found in one sample sequenced in a study of blood T cell repertoires in COVID-19. TCRdb's copy holds only in-frame clones and misses some; the assay was immunoSEQ multiplex PCR. The table lists about 670,000 clones, approximately 90% of them singletons. The source material was peripheral blood. The receptor set was obtained from a woman between 18 and 29 years old with acute or convalescent COVID-19.

The gene calls are TRBV19 and TRBJ1-6; 7 nucleotides align to TRBD1. The CDR3 consists of 13 residues. Germline V gene data show CDR1 as LNHDA and CDR2 as SQIVND (reference sequence). The CDR3 sequence: CASSGGYNSPLHF. CDR3 DNA sequence: TGTGCTTCTTCAGGGGGCTATAATTCACCCCTCCACTTT.

The chain is built from TRBV2 and TRBJ2-2; TRBD1 is a possible D gene (5 bases). In germline, CDR1 is SNHLY, CDR2 FYNNEI. The CDR3 has 12 amino acids. V was trimmed by 4 bases and J by 6 bases, leaving 6 bases between them. CDR3 in amino acids: CASSVGAGELFF. The DNA of the CDR3 is TGTGCCAGCAGTGTAGGGGCCGGGGAGCTGTTTTTT.

V and J are TRBV5-4 and TRBJ2-1; D is possibly TRBD1 (9 bases). CDR1 SGHNT and CDR2 YYREEE come from the germline V gene (reference sequence). The CDR3 spans 15 residues. Trimming cost V 2 bases and J 9 bases, with 18 bases left between them. The CDR3 DNA reads as TGTGCCAGCAGCTTCTCCGGGACAGGGACTAGTGAGCAGTTCTTC. Its protein is CASSFSGTGTSEQFF. Full variable domain (missing parts from reference TRBV5-4 and TRBJ2-1): ETGVTQSPTHLIKTRGQQVTLRCSSQSGHNTVSWYQQALGQGPQFIFQYYREEENGRGNFPPRFSGLQFPNYSSELNVNALELDDSALYLCASSFSGTGTSEQFFGPGTRLTVL.

This clone was counted a single time. The chain links TRBV19 to TRBJ2-7; 8 bases are a match to TRBD1. The trim removed 8 bases at V and 0 bases at J, leaving 9 bases unmatched. The CDR3 is 15 amino acids. Germline V CDR1 and CDR2: LNHDA, SQIVND (reference sequence). CDR3 coding DNA: TGTGCCAGTCGAGGGACAGGAGGGAGCTCCTACGAGCAGTACTTC. Amino acids: CASRGTGGSSYEQYF.

V is TRBV21-1 and J is TRBJ2-7; the D segment call TRBD1 is taken from the table without a DNA check. TRBV21-1 is a pseudogene. This CDR3 is built from 20 residues. The CDR3 DNA reads as TGTGCCAGCAGTTCTAAATTAGGGACAGGGGGCCCCCCTTTCACCTACGAGCAGTACTTC. Encoded protein: CASSSKLGTGGPPFTYEQYF.

CDR3 in amino acids: CASSPTEKTGEDTQYF. For the CDR3, the DNA is TGTGCCAGCAGCCCGACCGAAAAAACAGGGGAAGATACGCAGTATTTT. The chain joins TRBV5-4 to TRBJ2-3; 7 bases map to TRBD1. Trimming at V came to 4 bases and at J to 5 bases, leaving 13 bases not matched to a gene. This CDR3 has 16 amino acids. Germline CDR1 and CDR2: SGHNT and YYREEE (reference sequence).

V and J are TRBV6-6 and TRBJ2-2, with TRBD1 as a possible D gene (6 bases). The ends were cut back, 10 bases at V and 7 bases at J, with 16 bases in the middle. Germline V CDR1 and CDR2: MNHNY, SVGAGI (reference sequence). The CDR3 loop spans 13 amino acids. CDR3 in DNA: TGTGCCATAACTCCAGGGGTCGGCGGGGAGCTGTTTTTT. Protein sequence: CAITPGVGGELFF.

This chain connects TRBV7-9 to TRBJ2-7; D perhaps matches TRBD1 (5 bases). The CDR3 runs 14 residues. Germline-derived CDR1 and CDR2 are SEHNR and FQNEAQ (reference sequence). The V end was cut by 5 bases, the J end by 6 bases, with 17 bases between. The CDR3 protein is CASSPQGSTSEQYF. The CDR3 nucleotides are TGTGCCAGCAGCCCTCAGGGCTCCACGTCCGAGCAGTACTTC.

This clone was picked up one time. The CDR3 DNA follows: TGTGCCAGCAGCCCCTGGAGGACTAGCGGGGGGGCCGCCTACAATGAGCAGTTCTTC. Translation gives CASSPWRTSGGAAYNEQFF. The gene calls are TRBV7-2 and TRBJ2-1; 15 nucleotides align to TRBD2. CDR1 and CDR2 from the germline V gene are SGHTA and FQGNSA. With 5 bases clipped from V and 2 bases from J, the junction kept 10 bases outside the gene matches. The CDR3 loop spans 19 amino acids.

The chain is built from TRBV5-1 and TRBJ2-5; TRBD2 is a possible D gene (5 bases). V dropped 5 bases and J dropped 5 bases, with 13 bases sitting between them. This CDR3 comprises 13 residues. Germline lookup yields CDR1 SGHRS and CDR2 YFSETQ. CDR3 loop: CASSEGSRETQYF. The CDR3 coding sequence is TGCGCCAGCAGTGAGGGTAGCAGGGAGACCCAGTACTTC.

The chain combines TRBV7-2 with TRBJ2-7; 9 positions agree with TRBD2. The CDR3 runs to 14 residues. V shed 2 bases, J shed 1 base, and the junction held 0 bases outside the gene matches. In germline, CDR1 is SGHTA, CDR2 FQGNSA. The CDR3 sequence is CASSLSGGSYEQYF. DNA of the CDR3: TGTGCCAGCAGCTTAAGCGGGGGGTCCTACGAGCAGTACTTC.

The chain has TRBV7-2 and TRBJ1-1; 8 bases are a match to TRBD1. V lost 4 bases, J lost 1 base, and 14 bases stayed unmatched. This CDR3 contains 18 residues. Germline loops: CDR1 SGHTA, CDR2 FQGNSA. The CDR3 is CASSSQRPPGTGNTEAFF. CDR3 DNA: TGTGCCAGCAGCTCCCAGCGACCTCCCGGGACAGGGAACACTGAAGCTTTCTTT.

The chain couples TRBV7-2 to TRBJ2-1; D is possibly TRBD2 (7 bases). The CDR3 has 15 residues. The germline gives CDR1 SGHTA, CDR2 FQGNSA. With 1 base removed from V and 4 bases from J, the gap between germline ends came to 11 bases. The CDR3 reads CASSLGGGHYNEQFF. The CDR3 DNA reads as TGTGCCAGCAGCTTAGGGGGGGGCCATTACAATGAGCAGTTCTTC.

V and J are TRBV4-1 and TRBJ1-2; D uncertain. Germline lookup yields CDR1 MGHRA and CDR2 YSYEKL. With 1 base removed from V and 4 bases from J, the gap between germline ends came to 22 bases. The CDR3 runs to 18 residues. CDR3 bases: TGCGCCAGCAGCCAAGGGCTGAGGTACCCGGGGTGGATCTATGGCTACACCTTC. This gives the protein CASSQGLRYPGWIYGYTF.

This rearrangement joins TRBV30 to TRBJ2-5, with 8 bases identical to TRBD2. The V gene's germline CDR1 is GTSNPN and CDR2 SVGIG (reference sequence). V was pared by 4 bases and J by 6 bases, with 10 bases of the junction left unmatched. This CDR3 has 14 amino acids. The CDR3 nucleotides read TGTGCCTGGAATACGGGGGGGCCTCTGAAGACCCAGTACTTC. Amino acids: CAWNTGGPLKTQYF.

The chain has TRBV27 and TRBJ1-2; the match to TRBD1 covers 9 bases. CDR1 and CDR2 from the germline V gene are MNHEY and SMNVEV (reference sequence). V shed 6 bases and J 2 bases; nucleotides not matched to a gene: 10. The CDR3 consists of 16 residues. CDR3 DNA: TGTGCCAGCAGCACGTTCCGGGACAGGGCCAACTATGGCTACACCTTC. Residues: CASSTFRDRANYGYTF.

This chain connects TRBV7-6 to TRBJ1-2, with unresolved D. V dropped 5 bases and J dropped 2 bases, with 12 bases sitting between them. The CDR3 length is 14 residues. Germline-derived CDR1 and CDR2 are SGHVS and FNYEAQ. CDR3 coding DNA: TGTGCCAGCAGCCGAGGTGGTTCGAACTATGGCTACACCTTC. It is translated as CASSRGGSNYGYTF.

This chain's CDR3 is CASSQDGRKQPQHF. The CDR3 DNA follows: TGCGCCAGCAGCCAAGATGGGAGGAAGCAGCCCCAGCATTTT. The V call is TRBV4-3, the J call TRBJ1-5; the D is unclear. Trimming cost V 0 bases and J 7 bases, with 10 bases left between them. This CDR3 is 14 amino acids long. From germline, CDR1 is LGHNA and CDR2 YSLEER.

This rearrangement joins TRBV20-1 to TRBJ1-3; D ambiguous. Deletions cut 3 bases from V and 3 bases from J, with 3 bases between. Germline-derived CDR1 and CDR2 are DFQATT and SNEGSKA (reference sequence). The CDR3 spans 11 residues. DNA of the CDR3: TGCAGTGCTAGCCTTGGAAACACCATATATTTT. It codes for CSASLGNTIYF.

This clone came up a few times. The rearrangement joins TRBV7-8 to TRBJ1-1; tentative D call: TRBD1 (6 bases). Per the germline V gene, CDR1 is SGHVS and CDR2 is FQNEAQ. V was shortened by 1 base and J by 13 bases, with 10 bases between the two germline ends. This CDR3 comprises 11 residues. CDR3 residues: CASSLGRGDFF. DNA of the CDR3: TGTGCCAGCAGCTTAGGCAGGGGCGATTTCTTT.

The chain employs TRBV4-3 and TRBJ1-1; no definite D call. V lost 1 base to trimming and J lost 6 bases, with 12 bases between them. Germline V CDR1 and CDR2: LGHNA, YSLEER. The CDR3 spans 14 residues. The CDR3 region is CASSQGVLAAEAFF. The CDR3 bases are TGCGCCAGCAGCCAAGGGGTATTGGCGGCTGAAGCTTTCTTT.

The chain joins TRBV4-3 to TRBJ1-4; no firm D call. Germline V CDR1 and CDR2: LGHNA, YSLEER. CDR3 length: 14 residues. The V end lost 3 bases, the J end lost 8 bases, and 13 bases lay between the germline ends. The CDR3 DNA reads TGCGCCAGCAGCCACCCTGGGGAGGGAGAAAAACTGTTTTTT. Amino acid sequence: CASSHPGEGEKLFF.

This clone appeared a single time. CDR3 nucleotides: TGTGCCAGCAGCTCGAGCGGGGGTAACACCGGGGAGCTGTTTTTT. Translated: CASSSSGGNTGELFF. The V gene is TRBV11-3, the J gene TRBJ2-2; 8 bases are shared with TRBD2. J lost 2 bases, V lost 4 bases, and 3 bases had no gene match. This CDR3 has 15 amino acids. CDR1 SGHNT and CDR2 YENEEA come from the germline V gene.

In its sample, this clone was seen a few times. V gene TRBV19 combines with J gene TRBJ1-1, with unresolved D. The CDR3 runs 15 residues. The germline V gene has CDR1 LNHDA and CDR2 SQIVND (reference sequence). V lost 1 base and J lost 6, with 15 bases in between. This CDR3 reads CASSIAREPVPEAFF. For the CDR3, the DNA is TGTGCCAGTAGTATAGCGCGGGAGCCCGTCCCTGAAGCTTTCTTT.

V and J are TRBV6-5 and TRBJ2-7, with TRBD1 identical over 9 bases. Germline V gives CDR1 MNHEY, CDR2 SVGAGI. V shed 5 bases and J 4 bases; nucleotides not matched to a gene: 6. The CDR3 is made up of 14 amino acids. CDR3 amino acids: CASSPRDRVYEQYF. The CDR3 DNA reads as TGTGCCAGCAGTCCTCGGGACAGGGTTTACGAGCAGTACTTC.

This clone occurred once. This sequence joins TRBV5-6 and TRBJ1-1; 12 bases align to TRBD1. CDR3 length: 17 amino acids. The germline V gene encodes CDR1 SGHDT and CDR2 YYEEEE. Losses at the gene ends were 4 bases for V and 1 base for J; bases not matched to a gene: 8. CDR3 sequence (DNA): TGTGCCAGCAGCCTGGGACAGGGGGCCGCTGCGAACACTGAAGCTTTCTTT. Protein sequence: CASSLGQGAAANTEAFF.

CDR3 DNA: TGTGCCAGCAGCACGACGGGACTAGCGGGGGGGGATTACACAGATACGCAGTATTTT. It encodes CASSTTGLAGGDYTDTQYF. V gene TRBV2 combines with J gene TRBJ2-3, with 16 positions matching TRBD2. Germline V gene data show CDR1 as SNHLY and CDR2 as FYNNEI. The V segment lost 6 bases and the J segment 2 bases; nucleotides outside the gene matches: 11. The CDR3 is made up of 19 amino acids.

This chain connects TRBV12-3 or TRBV12-4 to TRBJ1-2; D unclear. The CDR3 has 12 amino acids. The V end was cut by 6 bases, the J end by 4 bases, with 9 bases between. CDR3 protein: CASRDGIYGYTF. In DNA, the CDR3 is TGTGCCAGCAGGGACGGGATCTATGGCTACACCTTC.